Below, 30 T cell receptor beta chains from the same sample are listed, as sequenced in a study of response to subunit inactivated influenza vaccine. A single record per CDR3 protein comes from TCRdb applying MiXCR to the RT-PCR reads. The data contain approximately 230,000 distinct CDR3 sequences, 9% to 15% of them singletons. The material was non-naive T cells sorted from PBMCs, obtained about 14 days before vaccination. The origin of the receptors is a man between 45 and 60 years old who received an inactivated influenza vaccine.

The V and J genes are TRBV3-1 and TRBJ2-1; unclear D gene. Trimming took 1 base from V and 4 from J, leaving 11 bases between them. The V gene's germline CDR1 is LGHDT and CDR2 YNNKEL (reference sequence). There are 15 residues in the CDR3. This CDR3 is CASSQGNGNYNEQFF. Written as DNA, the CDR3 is TGTGCCAGCAGCCAAGGCAACGGCAATTACAATGAGCAGTTCTTC.

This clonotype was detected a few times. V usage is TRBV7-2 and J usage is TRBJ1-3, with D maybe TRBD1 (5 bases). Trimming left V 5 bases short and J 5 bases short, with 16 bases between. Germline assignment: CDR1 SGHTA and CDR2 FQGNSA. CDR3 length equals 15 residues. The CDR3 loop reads CASSHGARGRNTIYF. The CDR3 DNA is TGTGCCAGCAGCCATGGGGCCCGGGGTCGAAACACCATATATTTT.

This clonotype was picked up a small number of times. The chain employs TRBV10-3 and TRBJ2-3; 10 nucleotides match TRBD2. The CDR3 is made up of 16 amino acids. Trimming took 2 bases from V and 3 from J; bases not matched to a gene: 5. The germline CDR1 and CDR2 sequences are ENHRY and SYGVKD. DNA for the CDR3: TGTGCCATCAGTGAGGGGACTAGCGTGGGGACAGATACGCAGTATTTT. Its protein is CAISEGTSVGTDTQYF.

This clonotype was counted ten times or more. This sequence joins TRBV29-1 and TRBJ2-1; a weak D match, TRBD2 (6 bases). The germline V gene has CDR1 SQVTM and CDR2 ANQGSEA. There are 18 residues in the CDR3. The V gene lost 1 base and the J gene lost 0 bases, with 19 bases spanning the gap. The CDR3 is CSVEGYLWGESSYNEQFF. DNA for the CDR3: TGCAGCGTTGAAGGATACCTCTGGGGGGAAAGCTCCTACAATGAGCAGTTCTTC.

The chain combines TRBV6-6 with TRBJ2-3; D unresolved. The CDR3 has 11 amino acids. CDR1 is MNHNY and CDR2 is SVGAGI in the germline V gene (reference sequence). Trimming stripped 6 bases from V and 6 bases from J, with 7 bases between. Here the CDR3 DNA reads TGTGCCAGCAGATCAGAGGATACGCAGTATTTT. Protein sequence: CASRSEDTQYF.

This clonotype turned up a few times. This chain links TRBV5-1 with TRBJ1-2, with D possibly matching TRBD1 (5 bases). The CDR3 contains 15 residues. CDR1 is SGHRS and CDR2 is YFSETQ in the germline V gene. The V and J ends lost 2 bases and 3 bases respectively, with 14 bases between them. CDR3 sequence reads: CASSFGDFGDYGYTF. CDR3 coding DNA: TGCGCCAGCAGCTTCGGGGACTTCGGCGACTATGGCTACACCTTC.

The CDR3 here is CASSLLEDGQREQYF. Written as DNA, the CDR3 is TGTGCCAGCAGTTTGTTGGAGGACGGGCAGAGGGAGCAGTACTTC. This sequence joins TRBV12-3 or TRBV12-4 and TRBJ2-7, with D maybe TRBD2 (5 bases). The V and J ends lost 3 bases and 7 bases respectively, with 19 bases between them. The CDR3 length is 15 residues.

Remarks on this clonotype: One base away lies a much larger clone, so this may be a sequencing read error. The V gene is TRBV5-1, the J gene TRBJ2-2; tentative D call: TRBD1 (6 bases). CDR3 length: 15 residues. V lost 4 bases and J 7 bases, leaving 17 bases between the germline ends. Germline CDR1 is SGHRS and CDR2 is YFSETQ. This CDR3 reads CASSPQGHGLGELFF. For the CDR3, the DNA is TGCGCCAGCAGCCCCCAGGGACATGGCCTCGGGGAGCTGTTTTTT.

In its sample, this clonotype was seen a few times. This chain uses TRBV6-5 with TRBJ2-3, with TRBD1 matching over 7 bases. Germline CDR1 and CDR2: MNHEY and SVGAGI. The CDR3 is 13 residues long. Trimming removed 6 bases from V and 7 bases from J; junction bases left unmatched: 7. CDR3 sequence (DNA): TGTGCCAGCAGACTCGACAGGGCTAATACGCAGTATTTT. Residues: CASRLDRANTQYF.

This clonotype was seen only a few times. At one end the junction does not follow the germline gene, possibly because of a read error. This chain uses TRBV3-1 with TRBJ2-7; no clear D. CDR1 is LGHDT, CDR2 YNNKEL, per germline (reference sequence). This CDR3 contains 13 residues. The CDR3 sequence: CASSPRGDYEQYF. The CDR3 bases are TGTGCCAGTAGCCCCCGAGGAGACTACGAGCAGTACTTC.

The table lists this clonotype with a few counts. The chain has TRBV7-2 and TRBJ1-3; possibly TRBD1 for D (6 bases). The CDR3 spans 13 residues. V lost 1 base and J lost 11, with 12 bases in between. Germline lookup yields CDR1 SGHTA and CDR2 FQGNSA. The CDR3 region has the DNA TGTGCCAGCAGCTTAGTAAAGGACAGCGCCATATATTTT. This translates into CASSLVKDSAIYF.

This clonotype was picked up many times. The CDR3 sequence is CASSPGLADFFRTDTQYF. Written as DNA, the CDR3 is TGCGCCAGCAGCCCGGGACTAGCGGACTTCTTCCGCACAGATACGCAGTATTTT. The V call is TRBV5-1, the J call TRBJ2-3, with 11 positions matching TRBD2. Germline CDR1 and CDR2: SGHRS and YFSETQ. The V gene end was trimmed by 4 bases and the J gene end by 1 base; junction bases not matched to a gene: 11. This CDR3 region has 18 residues.

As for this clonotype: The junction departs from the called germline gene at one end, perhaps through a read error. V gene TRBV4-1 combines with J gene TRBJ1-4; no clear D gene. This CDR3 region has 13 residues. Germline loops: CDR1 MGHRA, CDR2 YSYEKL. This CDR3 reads CASSQIDGVKLVF. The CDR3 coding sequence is TGCGCCAGCAGCCAGATCGACGGAGTAAAACTGGTTTTT.

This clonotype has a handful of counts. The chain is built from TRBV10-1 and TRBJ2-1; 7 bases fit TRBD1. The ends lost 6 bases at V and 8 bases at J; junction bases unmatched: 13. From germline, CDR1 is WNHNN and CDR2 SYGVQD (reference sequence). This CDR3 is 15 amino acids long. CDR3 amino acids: CASSLGTVSNDEQFF. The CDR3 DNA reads TGCGCCAGCAGCCTGGGGACAGTCTCAAACGATGAGCAGTTCTTC.

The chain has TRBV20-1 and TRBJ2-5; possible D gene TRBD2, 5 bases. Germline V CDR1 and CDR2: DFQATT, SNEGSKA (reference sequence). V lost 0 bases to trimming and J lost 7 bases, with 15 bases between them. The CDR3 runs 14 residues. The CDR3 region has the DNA TGCAGTGCTAGAGACCACTCGGGGTACGGGACCCAGTACTTC. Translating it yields CSARDHSGYGTQYF.

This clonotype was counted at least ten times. CDR3: CASSLTPGQVTNTEAFF. The CDR3 DNA is TGTGCCAGCAGCTTAACCCCGGGACAGGTCACGAACACTGAAGCTTTCTTT. The chain joins TRBV7-3 to TRBJ1-1; 8 bases align to TRBD1. Germline lookup yields CDR1 SGHTA and CDR2 FQGTGA. The CDR3 covers 17 residues. V dropped 0 bases and J dropped 1; count of bases not matched to a gene: 7.

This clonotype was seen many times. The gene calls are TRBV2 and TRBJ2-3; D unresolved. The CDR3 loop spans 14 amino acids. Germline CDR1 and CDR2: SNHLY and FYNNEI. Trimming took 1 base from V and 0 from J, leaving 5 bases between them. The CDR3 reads CASSEGLSTDTQYF. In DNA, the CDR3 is TGTGCCAGCAGTGAAGGCTTAAGCACAGATACGCAGTATTTT. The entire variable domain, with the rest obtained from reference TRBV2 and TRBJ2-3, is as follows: EPEVTQTPSHQVTQMGQEVILRCVPISNHLYFYWYRQILGQKVEFLVSFYNNEISEKSEIFDDQFSVERPDGSNFTLKIRSTKLEDSAMYFCASSEGLSTDTQYFGPGTRLTVL.

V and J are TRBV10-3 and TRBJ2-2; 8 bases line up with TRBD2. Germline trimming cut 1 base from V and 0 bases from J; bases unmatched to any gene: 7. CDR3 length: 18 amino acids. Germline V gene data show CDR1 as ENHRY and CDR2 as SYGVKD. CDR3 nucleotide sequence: TGTGCCATCAGTGAGTGGGGGGTAGCGGGGACGAACACCGGGGAGCTGTTTTTT. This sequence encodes CAISEWGVAGTNTGELFF.

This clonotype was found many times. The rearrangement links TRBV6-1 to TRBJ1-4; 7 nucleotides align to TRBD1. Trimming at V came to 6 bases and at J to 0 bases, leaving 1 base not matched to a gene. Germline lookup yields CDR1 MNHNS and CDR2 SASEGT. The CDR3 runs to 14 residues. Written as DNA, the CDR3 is TGTGCCAGCAGCCAGGGGGCAACTAATGAAAAACTGTTTTTT. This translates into CASSQGATNEKLFF.

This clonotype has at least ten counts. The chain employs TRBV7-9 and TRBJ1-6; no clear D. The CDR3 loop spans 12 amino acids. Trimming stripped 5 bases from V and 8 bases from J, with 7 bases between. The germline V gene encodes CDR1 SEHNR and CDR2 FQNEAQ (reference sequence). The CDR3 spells CASSPEDSPLHF. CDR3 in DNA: TGTGCCAGCAGCCCCGAGGATTCACCCCTCCACTTT.

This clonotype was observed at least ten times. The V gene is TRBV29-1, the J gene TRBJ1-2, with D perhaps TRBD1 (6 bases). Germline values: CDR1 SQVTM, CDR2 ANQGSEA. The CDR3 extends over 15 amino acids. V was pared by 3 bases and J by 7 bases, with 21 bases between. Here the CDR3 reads CSVEIRPGDSSGYTF. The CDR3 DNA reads TGCAGCGTTGAGATAAGACCAGGGGACTCTAGTGGCTACACCTTC.

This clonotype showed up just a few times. CDR3 residues: CASSRDASTTDTQYF. In nucleotides, the CDR3 is TGTGCCAGCAGCCGGGACGCGTCGACGACAGATACGCAGTATTTT. The gene calls are TRBV11-2 and TRBJ2-3; D tentatively fits TRBD1 or TRBD2 (5 bases each). The V and J ends lost 5 bases and 3 bases respectively, with 15 bases between them. The CDR3 is made up of 15 amino acids. CDR1 is SGHAT and CDR2 is FQNNGV in the germline V gene.

CDR3 sequence reads: CASSLLEGPLYNEQFF. In nucleotides, the CDR3 is TGTGCCAGCAGCCTCCTTGAGGGGCCACTGTACAATGAGCAGTTCTTC. This sequence joins TRBV14 and TRBJ2-1; D tentatively reads TRBD1 or TRBD2 (5 bases each). The CDR3 runs 16 residues. Germline CDR1 SGHDN, CDR2 FVKESK. Trimming removed 4 bases at V and 4 bases at J, with 17 bases between.

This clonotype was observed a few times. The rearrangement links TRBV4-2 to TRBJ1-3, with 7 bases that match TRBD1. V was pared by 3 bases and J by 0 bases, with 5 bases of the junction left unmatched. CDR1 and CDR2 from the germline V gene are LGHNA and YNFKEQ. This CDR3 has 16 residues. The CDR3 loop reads CASSQGTASSGNTIYF. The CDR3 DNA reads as TGTGCCAGCAGCCAGGGGACAGCGAGCTCTGGAAACACCATATATTTT.

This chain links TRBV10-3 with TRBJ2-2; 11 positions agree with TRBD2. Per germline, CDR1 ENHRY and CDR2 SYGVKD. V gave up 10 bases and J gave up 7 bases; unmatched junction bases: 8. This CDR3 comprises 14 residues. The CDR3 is CATTTSGAVGELFF. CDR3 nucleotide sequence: TGTGCCACTACGACTAGCGGGGCGGTCGGGGAGCTGTTTTTT.

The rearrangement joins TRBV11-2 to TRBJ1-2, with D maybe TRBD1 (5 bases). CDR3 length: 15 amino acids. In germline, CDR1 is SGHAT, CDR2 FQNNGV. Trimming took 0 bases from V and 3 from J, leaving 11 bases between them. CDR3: CASSLDLAGYYGYTF. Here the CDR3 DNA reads TGTGCCAGCAGCTTAGATCTGGCAGGGTACTATGGCTACACCTTC.

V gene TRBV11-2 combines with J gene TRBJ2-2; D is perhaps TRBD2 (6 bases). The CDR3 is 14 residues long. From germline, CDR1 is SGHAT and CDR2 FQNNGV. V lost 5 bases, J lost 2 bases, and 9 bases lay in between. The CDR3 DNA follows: TGTGCCAGCAGCGTGGGACTTAACACCGGGGAGCTGTTTTTT. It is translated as CASSVGLNTGELFF.

CDR3 sequence (DNA): TGTGCCTTCAGTCCGGGACAGGGAATATTTTCGGACACCGGGGAGCTGTTTTTT. As protein: CAFSPGQGIFSDTGELFF. The chain is built from TRBV3-1 and TRBJ2-2; the match to TRBD1 covers 9 bases. Germline V CDR1 and CDR2: LGHDT, YNNKEL (reference sequence). This CDR3 has 18 amino acids. V lost 11 bases, J lost 3 bases, and 19 bases stayed unmatched. Full variable domain (outside the CDR3, taken from reference TRBV3-1 and TRBJ2-2): DTAVSQTPKYLVTQMGNDKSIKCEQNLGHDTMYWYKQDSKKFLKIMFSYNNKELIINETVPNRFSPKSPDKAHLNLHINSLELGDSAVYFCAFSPGQGIFSDTGELFFGEGSRLTVL.

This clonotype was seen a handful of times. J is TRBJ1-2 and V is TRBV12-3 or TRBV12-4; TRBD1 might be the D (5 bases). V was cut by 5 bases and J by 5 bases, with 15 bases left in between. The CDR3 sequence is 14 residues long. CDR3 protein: CASSDSRPLYGYTF. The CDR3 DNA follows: TGTGCCAGCAGTGACAGTCGTCCCTTATATGGCTACACCTTC.

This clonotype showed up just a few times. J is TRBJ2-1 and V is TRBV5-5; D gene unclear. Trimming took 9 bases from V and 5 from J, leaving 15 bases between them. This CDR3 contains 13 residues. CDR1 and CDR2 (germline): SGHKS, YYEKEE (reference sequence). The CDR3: CAMSLPGHNEQFF. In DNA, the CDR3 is TGTGCCATGAGCTTGCCCGGGCACAATGAGCAGTTCTTC. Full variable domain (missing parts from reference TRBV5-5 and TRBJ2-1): DAGVTQSPTHLIKTRGQQVTLRCSPISGHKSVSWYQQVLGQGPQFIFQYYEKEERGRGNFPDRFSARQFPNYSSELNVNALLLGDSALYLCAMSLPGHNEQFFGPGTRLTVL.